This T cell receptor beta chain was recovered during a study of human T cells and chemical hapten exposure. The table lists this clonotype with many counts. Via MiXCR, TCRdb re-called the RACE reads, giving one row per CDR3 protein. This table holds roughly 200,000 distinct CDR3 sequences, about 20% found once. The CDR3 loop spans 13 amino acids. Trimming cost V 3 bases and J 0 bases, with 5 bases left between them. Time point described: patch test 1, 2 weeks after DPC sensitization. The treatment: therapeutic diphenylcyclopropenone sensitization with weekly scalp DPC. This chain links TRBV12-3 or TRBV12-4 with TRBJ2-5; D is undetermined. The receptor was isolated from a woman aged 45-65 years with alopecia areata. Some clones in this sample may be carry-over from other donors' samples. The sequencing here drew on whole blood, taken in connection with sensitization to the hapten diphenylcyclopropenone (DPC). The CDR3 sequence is CASSFQDQETQYF. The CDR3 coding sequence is TGTGCCAGCAGTTTCCAGGACCAAGAGACCCAGTACTTC.